Listed below are T cell receptor beta chains from one sample, sequenced in a study of T cell clones after liver transplantation. Repertoires were generated with immunoSEQ multiplex PCR, while TCRdb's copy carries only in-frame clones and drops some. This table holds approximately 51,000 clones, 86% found once. The sample consisted of CD8+ T cells from blood, taken 12 months after liver transplant. The receptors originated from a human patient who received a liver transplant. Some T cells may originate from the graft donor. Both conserved end residues are part of each CDR3. The order of the fields is clone size, J gene, D gene, V gene, CDR3 DNA, CDR3 protein. D genes are given only for firm matches. The listing skips clone size in some rows; elsewhere it reads once, few, many or a size class.

NA,TRBJ1-1,NA,TRBV28,TGTGCCAGCAGTCCTCTTACAACAGACACTGAAGCTTTCTTT,CASSPLTTDTEAFF
once,TRBJ1-5,NA,TRBV14,TGTGCCAGCAGCCACGCGGGTCAGCCCCAGCATTTT,CASSHAGQPQHF
NA,TRBJ2-5,NA,TRBV7-9,TGTGCCAGCAGCCTACAAGAGACCCAGTACTTC,CASSLQETQYF
NA,TRBJ1-1,TRBD1,TRBV28,TGTGCCAGCAGTCCCTCTCGGACAGGGACACTGAACACTGAAGCTTTCTTT,CASSPSRTGTLNTEAFF
NA,TRBJ1-4,NA,TRBV19,TGTGCCAGTACCCTAGTACACTTGGCAACTAATGAAAAACTGTTTTTT,CASTLVHLATNEKLFF
NA,TRBJ1-2,NA,TRBV5-1,TGCGCCAGCAGCCTCACAGAGAACTATGGCTACACCTTC,CASSLTENYGYTF
NA,TRBJ2-7,TRBD1,TRBV10-3,TGTGCCATCAGTGAGTCGGGTACCGGGACAGGGACCTACGAGCAGTACTTC,CAISESGTGTGTYEQYF
NA,TRBJ1-5,TRBD1,TRBV27,TGTGCCAGCAGTGGACAGGTCAATCAGCCCCAGCATTTT,CASSGQVNQPQHF
NA,TRBJ2-7,TRBD1,TRBV19,TGTGCCAGTAGTATCGGGACAGGGAACCACGAGCAGTACTTC,CASSIGTGNHEQYF
once,TRBJ1-1,NA,TRBV5-6,TGTGCCAGCAGCCCGCCGATGGGGGGTGAAGCTTTCTTT,CASSPPMGGEAFF
once,TRBJ2-7,NA,TRBV19,TGTGCCAGTACTACATTGGGGGAAGCGGACGAGCAGTACTTC,CASTTLGEADEQYF
once,TRBJ2-1,NA,TRBV19,TGTGCCAGTAGTCCCCAAGGCGGCGGGTCCAATGAGCAGTTCTTC,CASSPQGGGSNEQFF
NA,TRBJ1-2,NA,TRBV5-1,TGCGCCAGCAGGCCCGACCTTCCCTATGGCTACACCTTC,CASRPDLPYGYTF
NA,TRBJ2-1,TRBD2,TRBV5-1,TGCGCCAGCAGCTTGGCAAGCGGGGTGTACAATGAGCAGTTCTTC,CASSLASGVYNEQFF
NA,TRBJ1-1,TRBD1,TRBV5-1,TGCGCCAGCAGCTGGGGACAGGGGGTGACTGAAGCTTTCTTT,CASSWGQGVTEAFF
NA,TRBJ2-1,NA,TRBV9,TGTGCCAGCAGCGTAGGAGGCGTAGCCAACTACAATGAGCAGTTCTTC,CASSVGGVANYNEQFF
NA,TRBJ2-7,TRBD1,TRBV5-6,TGTGCCAGCAGCTTTGGGACAGGGGTTCTCCACGAGCAGTACTTC,CASSFGTGVLHEQYF
NA,TRBJ2-1,TRBD2,TRBV27,TGTGCCAGCAGTTCCCCAACTAGCGGGAGTCGGAATGAGCAGTTCTTC,CASSSPTSGSRNEQFF
NA,TRBJ1-2,NA,TRBV14,TGTGCCAGCAGCCAAGGTGTTGGCTATGGCTACACCTTC,CASSQGVGYGYTF
NA,TRBJ1-2,NA,TRBV19,TGTGCCAGTAGTATCTTACAGGGAAGGGACTATGGCTACACCTTC,CASSILQGRDYGYTF
NA,TRBJ1-1,NA,TRBV28,TGTGCCAGCAGTTTGGCGAACACTGAAGCTTTCTTT,CASSLANTEAFF